This T cell receptor (beta chain) was sequenced in a study of T cell repertoires in cytomegalovirus infection. At the level of the study: Recently described HLA-C-restricted plus well-studied HLA-B-restricted CMV epitopes were used. From public TCR beta signatures came an indication of both CMV infection and matching HLA type.

In this sample, this clonotype turned up a few times. Its antigen remains unidentified. Using its own MiXCR run on the reads, TCRdb lists one record per CDR3 protein. The sample lists some 940,000 distinct CDR3 sequences, around 32% occurring once. V was shortened by 1 base and J by 4 bases, with 14 bases between the two germline ends. Germline CDR1 and CDR2: DFQATT and SNEGSKA (reference sequence). This CDR3 has 15 residues. This sample comprised cultured CD8+ T cells from PBMCs, obtained from culture after CMV antigen stimulation. V and J are TRBV20-1 and TRBJ1-5; D perhaps matches TRBD1 (5 bases). This clonotype was obtained from a human donor in good health (CMV status not recorded). Some clones in this sample may be carry-over from other donors' samples. The CDR3 DNA reads as TGCAGTGCTAGAGCGGGGGGGATGCGGAATCAGCCCCAGCATTTT. Its translation: CSARAGGMRNQPQHF.